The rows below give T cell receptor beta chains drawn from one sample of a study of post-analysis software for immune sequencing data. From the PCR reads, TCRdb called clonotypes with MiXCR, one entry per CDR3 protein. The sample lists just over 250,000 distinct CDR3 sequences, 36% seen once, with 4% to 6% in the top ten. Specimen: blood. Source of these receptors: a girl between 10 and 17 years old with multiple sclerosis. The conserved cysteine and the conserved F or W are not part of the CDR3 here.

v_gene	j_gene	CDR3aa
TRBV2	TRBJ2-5	ASSEEGGYKETQY
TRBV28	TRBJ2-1	ASSLAAGDEQF
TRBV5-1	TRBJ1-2	ASSLDRGTGYT
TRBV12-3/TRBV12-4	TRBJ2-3	ASSPGVVADTQY
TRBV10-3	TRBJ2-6	AISDGRNSGANVLT
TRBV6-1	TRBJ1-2	ATSTGTGYGYT
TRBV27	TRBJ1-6	ASMTNYNSPLH
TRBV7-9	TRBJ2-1	ASSPRASGSNEQF
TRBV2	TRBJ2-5	ASIFERRLAGVAAQETQY
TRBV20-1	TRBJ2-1	SSSGTEYNEQF
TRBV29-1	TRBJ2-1	SVEAGTVGYNEQF
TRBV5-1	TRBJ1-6	ASSLAAYNSPLH
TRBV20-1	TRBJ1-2	SARVGQGDGIGGYT
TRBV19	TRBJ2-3	ASSIQSGRPGDTQY
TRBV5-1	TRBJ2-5	ASSYRTQETQY
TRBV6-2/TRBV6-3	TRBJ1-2	ASSQAANYGYT
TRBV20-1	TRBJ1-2	SARDKGSPYGYT
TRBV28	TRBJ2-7	ASSLYLAGDFEQY
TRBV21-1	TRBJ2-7	ASSKENEQY
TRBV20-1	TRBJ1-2	SASPRPNHGYT
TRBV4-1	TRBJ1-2	ASSQDSEDHFRFGYT
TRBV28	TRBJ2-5	ASSRISTLRGETQY
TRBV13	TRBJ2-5	ASSFGQASQETQY
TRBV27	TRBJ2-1	ASSFSGSGSYNEQF
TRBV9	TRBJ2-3	ASSVGTASTDTQY
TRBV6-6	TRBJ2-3	ASSYSALGSSTDTQY
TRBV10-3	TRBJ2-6	AISESGVDSANVLT
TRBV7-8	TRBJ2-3	ASSLAGGRNTQY
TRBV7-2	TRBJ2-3	ASSPRLAGAGLGTQY
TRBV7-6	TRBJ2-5	ASSLERHNERY
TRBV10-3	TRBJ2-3	ATRDSRSTDTQY
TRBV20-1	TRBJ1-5	SAVGRARGNQPQH
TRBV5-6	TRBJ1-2	ASSLAANPIYGYT
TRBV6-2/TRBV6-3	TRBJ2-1	ASSYSPPSGVYNEQF
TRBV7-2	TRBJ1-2	ASSLAVQSYGYT
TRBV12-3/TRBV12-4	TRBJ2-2	ASSNEQGPHTGELF